The 30 T cell receptor beta chains presented below share a single source sample, sequenced in a study of CD8 T cells in ankylosing spondylitis. TCRdb ran MiXCR on the 5' RACE reads and lists one entry per CDR3 protein. Found here are about 240,000 distinct CDR3 sequences, less than 10% of them singletons; the top ten hold about 6.5%. The sequenced sample consisted of blood, either unsorted or a sorted T cell fraction (not recorded which). The receptors stem from a male donor with ankylosing spondylitis or in good health (not recorded which).

The CDR3 protein is CASSLRTPTSFF. The DNA for the CDR3 is TGTGCCAGCAGCTTAAGGACCCCTACGAGTTTCTTT. This chain joins TRBV7-2 and TRBJ1-1; D not resolved. Deletions cut 2 bases from V and 13 bases from J, with 14 bases between. The V gene's germline CDR1 is SGHTA and CDR2 FQGNSA. This CDR3 is built from 12 residues.

This clonotype has at least ten counts. V is TRBV20-1 and J is TRBJ1-4; a possible D gene is TRBD1 (6 bases). The CDR3 spans 14 residues. The V gene lost 5 bases and the J gene lost 8 bases, with 18 bases spanning the gap. Germline V CDR1 and CDR2: DFQATT, SNEGSKA (reference sequence). CDR3 coding DNA: TGCAGTGCTTTTAAGGGGGGGGCGTCGGAAAAACTGTTTTTT. Amino acid sequence: CSAFKGGASEKLFF.

The chain uses TRBV6-1 and TRBJ2-7; 8 bases are shared with TRBD1. The CDR3 runs 15 residues. Per the germline V gene, CDR1 is MNHNS and CDR2 is SASEGT. V lost 6 bases and J lost 1; bases outside the gene matches: 8. In DNA form, the CDR3 reads TGTGCCAGCAGCCCGGGACAGGAGGGTTCCTACGAGCAGTACTTC. Encoded protein: CASSPGQEGSYEQYF.

In its sample, this clonotype was seen a few times. This chain connects TRBV7-9 to TRBJ2-1; the match to TRBD2 covers 9 bases. Germline CDR1 reads SEHNR; CDR2 reads FQNEAQ (reference sequence). J was trimmed by 7 bases and V by 4 bases; bases with no gene match: 11. CDR3 size: 16 residues. CDR3 amino acids: CASSWFLAGAGNEQFF. The DNA for the CDR3 is TGTGCCAGCAGCTGGTTTTTAGCGGGAGCGGGGAATGAGCAGTTCTTC. The whole variable domain, remainder taken from reference TRBV7-9 and TRBJ2-1, is DTGVSQNPRHKITKRGQNVTFRCDPISEHNRLYWYRQTLGQGPEFLTYFQNEAQLEKSRLLSDRFSAERPKGSFSTLEIQRTEQGDSAMYLCASSWFLAGAGNEQFFGPGTRLTVL.

The rearrangement links TRBV7-6 to TRBJ2-3, with 9 bases identical to TRBD2. The CDR3 extends over 18 amino acids. Germline CDR1 is SGHVS and CDR2 is FNYEAQ. J gave up 0 bases and V 0 bases, and 7 bases lay outside the gene matches. This CDR3 reads CASSLAPPLAGSTDTQYF. As DNA, the CDR3 is TGTGCCAGCAGCTTAGCCCCACCACTAGCGGGTAGCACAGATACGCAGTATTTT.

This clonotype has a count of ten or more. The chain carries TRBV4-3 and TRBJ1-2; D not certain. The V end was cut by 0 bases, the J end by 8 bases, with 16 bases between. The V gene's germline CDR1 is LGHNA and CDR2 YSLEER. The CDR3 is 15 residues long. CDR3: CASSQEVLGFGGYTF. The CDR3 DNA sequence: TGCGCCAGCAGCCAAGAGGTTCTTGGGTTTGGGGGCTACACCTTC.

This clonotype showed up many times. This chain uses TRBV5-1 with TRBJ2-3, with a possible D match to TRBD2 (5 bases). Looked up from germline, CDR1 is SGHRS and CDR2 is YFSETQ. This CDR3 has 15 amino acids. The V gene lost 0 bases and the J gene lost 2 bases, with 10 bases spanning the gap. CDR3 bases: TGCGCCAGCAGCTTGGCAACGGGATCCACAGATACGCAGTATTTT. Translated: CASSLATGSTDTQYF.

In this sample, this clonotype turned up many times. The chain combines TRBV20-1 with TRBJ2-3; a possible D gene is TRBD1 (5 bases). The CDR3 extends over 16 amino acids. V was trimmed by 0 bases and J by 4 bases, leaving 17 bases between them. From germline, CDR1 is DFQATT and CDR2 SNEGSKA (reference sequence). The CDR3 loop is CSARDLGWGYPDTQYF. The CDR3 DNA sequence: TGCAGTGCTAGAGATCTAGGGTGGGGCTACCCAGATACGCAGTATTTT.

V and J are TRBV5-1 and TRBJ2-1, with D maybe TRBD1 (6 bases). Trimming pared 2 bases from V and 6 bases from J, leaving 15 bases between. Germline CDR1 and CDR2: SGHRS and YFSETQ. CDR3 length equals 15 residues. The CDR3 protein is CASSFQGPVRNEQFF. CDR3 DNA sequence: TGCGCCAGCAGCTTTCAGGGGCCGGTACGCAATGAGCAGTTCTTC. The variable domain in full, completed from reference TRBV5-1 and TRBJ2-1, reads KAGVTQTPRYLIKTRGQQVTLSCSPISGHRSVSWYQQTPGQGLQFLFEYFSETQRNKGNFPGRFSGRQFSNSRSEMNVSTLELGDSALYLCASSFQGPVRNEQFFGPGTRLTVL.

The table lists this clonotype with many counts. The J gene is TRBJ1-2, the V gene TRBV11-2, with D maybe TRBD1 (5 bases). Germline-derived CDR1 and CDR2 are SGHAT and FQNNGV. V shed 4 bases and J shed 4 bases, with 16 bases lying between them. The CDR3 covers 15 residues. Here the CDR3 DNA reads TGTGCCAGCAGCTCAAGTCCGGACGGGACCTATGGCTACACCTTC. It is translated as CASSSSPDGTYGYTF.

This clonotype was detected ten times or more. The J gene is TRBJ1-1, the V gene TRBV20-1; D gene ambiguous. The length of the CDR3 is 11 residues. Deletions cut 0 bases from V and 11 bases from J, with 10 bases between. Germline V gene lookup returns CDR1 DFQATT and CDR2 SNEGSKA (reference sequence). CDR3 sequence reads: CSARDIAGAFF. CDR3 sequence (DNA): TGCAGTGCTAGAGATATAGCGGGGGCTTTCTTT.

This clonotype was found a few times. The chain combines TRBV19 with TRBJ2-5, with D unclear. Germline V CDR1 and CDR2: LNHDA, SQIVND (reference sequence). The CDR3 loop spans 14 amino acids. Trimming stripped 3 bases from V and 2 bases from J, with 10 bases between. CDR3 amino acids: CASSMARRQETQYF. CDR3 sequence (DNA): TGTGCCAGTAGTATGGCCAGGCGACAAGAGACCCAGTACTTC.

There are many counts of this clonotype. The chain joins TRBV20-1 to TRBJ2-7; D is perhaps TRBD1 (6 bases). Trimming shortened V by 5 bases and J by 7 bases, and 15 bases separated the two germline ends. The CDR3 totals 12 residues. Germline CDR1 is DFQATT and CDR2 is SNEGSKA (reference sequence). The CDR3 DNA reads TGCAGTGCTCTGCAGGGGCCGGAGGAGCAGTACTTC. Residues: CSALQGPEEQYF.

This clonotype showed up many times. The chain employs TRBV9 and TRBJ2-2; D might be TRBD2 (6 bases). Trimming pared 4 bases from V and 4 bases from J, leaving 17 bases between. CDR1 SGDLS and CDR2 YYNGEE come from the germline V gene. The CDR3 spans 16 residues. Written as DNA, the CDR3 is TGTGCCAGCAGCTTTCCCGGGGGAATGGGCACCGGGGAGCTGTTTTTT. It is translated as CASSFPGGMGTGELFF.

The rearrangement joins TRBV5-1 to TRBJ2-5; D not certain. Germline V gives CDR1 SGHRS, CDR2 YFSETQ. Trimming stripped 4 bases from V and 2 bases from J, with 9 bases between. The CDR3 totals 13 residues. The CDR3: CASSPQMQETQYF. The CDR3 DNA follows: TGCGCCAGCAGCCCCCAAATGCAAGAGACCCAGTACTTC.

This clonotype was counted at least ten times. This chain joins TRBV29-1 and TRBJ2-1; 7 bases line up with TRBD1. Trimming took 6 bases from V and 5 from J; bases not matched to a gene: 7. CDR1 SQVTM and CDR2 ANQGSEA come from the germline V gene. This CDR3 spans 13 amino acids. In nucleotides, the CDR3 is TGCAGCGTCGGTTTCGACAGGGACAATGAGCAGTTCTTC. It yields the protein CSVGFDRDNEQFF.

The V call is TRBV3-1, the J call TRBJ1-1; no firm D call. V dropped 1 base and J dropped 7 bases, with 13 bases sitting between them. The CDR3 length is 14 residues. Per the germline V gene, CDR1 is LGHDT and CDR2 is YNNKEL (reference sequence). CDR3 sequence reads: CASSQGFTMVEAFF. Written as DNA, the CDR3 is TGTGCCAGCAGCCAAGGGTTTACGATGGTTGAAGCTTTCTTT.

This clonotype has just a few counts. The V and J genes are TRBV7-6 and TRBJ2-3, with unresolved D. Germline CDR1 is SGHVS and CDR2 is FNYEAQ. The CDR3 sequence is 13 residues long. V lost 5 bases to trimming and J lost 4 bases, with 10 bases between them. The CDR3 DNA sequence: TGTGCCAGCAGCCCTAGATACTCAGATACGCAGTATTTT. Residues: CASSPRYSDTQYF.

This clonotype has only a few counts. The genes are TRBV5-8 and TRBJ2-3; D might be TRBD1 (6 bases). The CDR3 is made up of 16 amino acids. Trimming removed 0 bases from V and 4 bases from J, with 15 bases in between. From germline, CDR1 is SGHTS and CDR2 YDEGEE. The CDR3 DNA reads as TGTGCCAGCAGCTTGGAGCAGGGGAGTGAAGCAGATACGCAGTATTTT. It translates to CASSLEQGSEADTQYF. The whole variable domain, filled in from reference TRBV5-8 and TRBJ2-3, reads EAGVTQSPTHLIKTRGQQATLRCSPISGHTSVYWYQQALGLGLQFLLWYDEGEERNRGNFPPRFSGRQFPNYSSELNVNALELEDSALYLCASSLEQGSEADTQYFGPGTRLTVL.

This clonotype was counted many times. The V and J genes are TRBV20-1 and TRBJ1-2; D is possibly TRBD1 (6 bases). Germline V CDR1 and CDR2: DFQATT, SNEGSKA (reference sequence). The CDR3 loop spans 16 amino acids. Trimming shortened V by 0 bases and J by 0 bases, and 14 bases separated the two germline ends. The CDR3 nucleotides read TGCAGTGCTAGAGATTGGGAGGGGGGTCCTAACTATGGCTACACCTTC. Encoded protein: CSARDWEGGPNYGYTF.

This clonotype was counted at least ten times. The rearrangement joins TRBV12-3 or TRBV12-4 to TRBJ2-2; D is unresolved. V was shortened by 5 bases and J by 8 bases, with 6 bases between the two germline ends. The CDR3 spans 11 residues. The CDR3 reads CASSPQGELFF. Here the CDR3 DNA reads TGTGCCAGCAGTCCCCAGGGGGAGCTGTTTTTT.

In this sample, this clonotype turned up many times. The chain is built from TRBV12-3 or TRBV12-4 and TRBJ2-6; 7 bases line up with TRBD1. V trimming: 3 bases; J trimming: 1 base; junction bases outside the gene matches: 9. This CDR3 is built from 18 residues. The CDR3 nucleotides are TGTGCCAGCAGTTTTTCGGGACAGACTTATTCTGGGGCCAACGTCCTGACTTTC. Translation gives CASSFSGQTYSGANVLTF.

This clonotype was detected many times. This rearrangement joins TRBV20-1 to TRBJ2-2; D gene unclear. The CDR3 is 11 amino acids. V lost 1 base and J 4 bases, leaving 1 base between the germline ends. Germline V gene lookup returns CDR1 DFQATT and CDR2 SNEGSKA (reference sequence). CDR3 sequence: CSARGTGELFF. The CDR3, as DNA: TGCAGTGCTAGAGGCACCGGGGAGCTGTTTTTT.

The V and J genes are TRBV29-1 and TRBJ2-5, with TRBD2 matching 8 bases. Looked up from germline, CDR1 is SQVTM and CDR2 is ANQGSEA. The CDR3 is 15 residues long. Trimming cost V 2 bases and J 5 bases; bases outside gene matches: 10. The CDR3 DNA reads as TGCAGCGTTGAAAGGGAGGGACTAGGAGGGGAGACCCAGTACTTC. Residues: CSVEREGLGGETQYF.

There are a few counts of this clonotype. The chain joins TRBV4-3 to TRBJ1-4; 8 positions agree with TRBD1. Germline trimming cut 4 bases from V and 8 bases from J; bases unmatched to any gene: 9. The CDR3 runs 15 residues. Germline V gene lookup returns CDR1 LGHNA and CDR2 YSLEER. The CDR3 loop reads CASSPEDRVWEKLFF. The CDR3 DNA follows: TGCGCCAGCAGCCCCGAGGACAGGGTGTGGGAAAAACTGTTTTTT.

In this sample, this clonotype turned up many times. The rearrangement links TRBV12-3 or TRBV12-4 to TRBJ2-7; 12 bases are shared with TRBD2. CDR3 size: 14 residues. The V segment lost 4 bases and the J segment 3 bases; nucleotides outside the gene matches: 1. The CDR3 spells CASSWTSGIYEQYF. CDR3 coding DNA: TGTGCCAGCAGTTGGACTAGCGGGATCTACGAGCAGTACTTC.

The rearrangement links TRBV20-1 to TRBJ2-3; D possibly matches TRBD1 or TRBD2 (5 bases each). Germline assignment: CDR1 DFQATT and CDR2 SNEGSKA (reference sequence). V lost 3 bases to trimming and J lost 6 bases, with 22 bases between them. This CDR3 spans 16 amino acids. The chain's CDR3 is CSASNGLGDTRDTQYF. The CDR3 DNA follows: TGCAGTGCTAGCAATGGACTGGGGGATACACGGGATACGCAGTATTTT.

The sample holds many counts of this clonotype. The V call is TRBV5-1, the J call TRBJ2-2; a possible D gene is TRBD2 (5 bases). Germline V gene lookup returns CDR1 SGHRS and CDR2 YFSETQ. V was clipped by 4 bases and J by 5 bases, with 15 bases between them. This CDR3 has 15 residues. The chain's CDR3 is CASSLRVRGTGELFF. For the CDR3, the DNA is TGCGCCAGCAGCCTTCGCGTCCGAGGGACCGGGGAGCTGTTTTTT.

This clonotype was picked up many times. The chain employs TRBV6-6 and TRBJ2-1; 10 bases are shared with TRBD2. The germline V gene encodes CDR1 MNHNY and CDR2 SVGAGI (reference sequence). The CDR3 runs to 13 residues. With V trimmed by 6 bases and J by 5 bases, 1 base remained unmatched. The CDR3 loop is CASSGLADNEQFF. CDR3 nucleotides: TGTGCCAGCAGCGGACTAGCGGACAATGAGCAGTTCTTC.

This clonotype has just a few counts. This chain joins TRBV18 and TRBJ2-1, with D perhaps matching TRBD1 (5 bases). The ends were cut back, 4 bases at V and 5 bases at J, with 12 bases in the middle. The CDR3 is made up of 14 amino acids. Germline CDR1 and CDR2: KGHSH and LQKENI. The CDR3 protein is CASSQMAGNNEQFF. The DNA for the CDR3 is TGTGCCAGCTCACAGATGGCAGGGAACAATGAGCAGTTCTTC.